A single sample is the source of the 22 T cell receptor beta chains below, sequenced in a study of blood T cell repertoires in COVID-19. Only in-frame clones appear in the TCRdb table, and some are missing; sequencing was by immunoSEQ multiplex PCR. The repertoire holds roughly 200,000 clones, with around 84% as singletons. Material: peripheral blood. These receptors came from a woman of 80 years or more with COVID-19, enrolled during active disease.

The V and J genes are TRBV28 and TRBJ2-4; D might be TRBD2 (6 bases). Trimming pared 2 bases from V and 4 bases from J, leaving 6 bases between. Germline CDR1 reads MDHEN; CDR2 reads SYDVKM. This CDR3 spans 13 amino acids. For the CDR3, the DNA is TGTGCCAGCAGTTTAGGGGGGAAAAACATTCAGTACTTC. It yields the protein CASSLGGKNIQYF. Drawing the rest from reference TRBV28 and TRBJ2-4, the complete variable domain is DVKVTQSSRYLVKRTGEKVFLECVQDMDHENMFWYRQDPGLGLRLIYFSYDVKMKEKGDIPEGYSVSREKKERFSLILESASTNQTSMYLCASSLGGKNIQYFGAGTRLSVL.

This chain uses TRBV4-2 with TRBJ2-1, with TRBD2 matching 7 bases. CDR3 length: 15 residues. V lost 4 bases, J lost 6 bases, and 9 bases stayed unmatched. In germline, CDR1 is LGHNA, CDR2 YNFKEQ. The CDR3, as DNA: TGTGCCAGCAGCCGGCCCGGCGGGGGTCCCAATGAGCAGTTCTTC. Translated: CASSRPGGGPNEQFF.

The chain recombines TRBV18 with TRBJ1-5, with D tentatively TRBD1 (6 bases). The length of the CDR3 is 16 residues. Germline V CDR1 and CDR2: KGHSH, LQKENI. V dropped 3 bases and J dropped 0 bases, with 12 bases sitting between them. Here the CDR3 DNA reads TGTGCCAGCTCACCCGCCGGGGGGGCTAGCAATCAGCCCCAGCATTTT. Translating gives CASSPAGGASNQPQHF.

The rearrangement joins TRBV5-4 to TRBJ1-5, with TRBD1 matching 10 bases. V lost 4 bases and J lost 5; bases outside the gene matches: 6. This CDR3 contains 15 residues. Germline CDR1 SGHNT, CDR2 YYREEE (reference sequence). The CDR3 sequence is CASSAGQGEDQPQHF. CDR3 bases: TGTGCCAGCAGCGCCGGACAGGGGGAGGATCAGCCCCAGCATTTT.

The chain couples TRBV19 to TRBJ2-1; 7 positions agree with TRBD2. The CDR3 runs 13 residues. V lost 6 bases and J lost 6; bases outside the gene matches: 5. The germline V gene encodes CDR1 LNHDA and CDR2 SQIVND (reference sequence). CDR3 protein: CASRRLASNEQFF. The CDR3 region has the DNA TGTGCCAGTAGAAGACTAGCCTCCAATGAGCAGTTCTTC. Together with reference TRBV19 and TRBJ2-1, the CDR3 gives the full variable domain: DGGITQSPKYLFRKEGQNVTLSCEQNLNHDAMYWYRQDPGQGLRLIYYSQIVNDFQKGDIAEGYSVSREKKESFPLTVTSAQKNPTAFYLCASRRLASNEQFFGPGTRLTVL.

The V and J genes are TRBV10-3 and TRBJ1-5, with unresolved D. The CDR3 is 13 residues long. Trimming took off 6 bases at V and 5 bases at J, with 11 bases between the two ends. Germline V gives CDR1 ENHRY, CDR2 SYGVKD. The CDR3 region has the DNA TGTGCCATCAGGTCGGGGTCGGATCAGCCCCAGCATTTT. This codes for CAIRSGSDQPQHF.

This chain connects TRBV10-2 to TRBJ2-7, with D possibly being TRBD2 (6 bases). V lost 5 bases, J lost 0 bases, and 14 bases lay in between. The CDR3 totals 15 residues. CDR1 is WSHSY and CDR2 is SAAADI in the germline V gene. In DNA form, the CDR3 reads TGCGCCAGCAGTCCCGGGGGTCTCGGCTCCTACGAGCAGTACGTC. It codes for CASSPGGLGSYEQYV.

The chain carries TRBV2 and TRBJ1-2, with a tentative D call TRBD1 (5 bases). V dropped 8 bases and J dropped 4 bases, with 14 bases sitting between them. The CDR3 is made up of 13 amino acids. Germline CDR1 and CDR2: SNHLY and FYNNEI. CDR3 protein: CASSGEGFYGYTF. As DNA, the CDR3 is TGTGCCAGCTCGGGGGAGGGATTCTATGGCTACACCTTC.

The V gene is TRBV5-1, the J gene TRBJ2-1; possible D gene TRBD1, 5 bases. V lost 0 bases and J lost 5, with 15 bases in between. Germline V gene sequence: CDR1 SGHRS, CDR2 YFSETQ. The CDR3 length is 16 residues. The CDR3 loop reads CASSLVIRARDNEQFF. The CDR3 DNA reads TGCGCCAGCAGCTTGGTGATCCGCGCCAGGGACAATGAGCAGTTCTTC.

V usage is TRBV18 and J usage is TRBJ1-5, with TRBD1 identical over 7 bases. Germline V gene data show CDR1 as KGHSH and CDR2 as LQKENI. With V trimmed by 4 bases and J by 4 bases, 4 bases remained unmatched. The CDR3 loop spans 14 amino acids. The CDR3 DNA reads as TGTGCCAGCTCACGAGACAGGGAAAATCAGCCCCAGCATTTT. Translated, it gives CASSRDRENQPQHF.

V gene TRBV5-5 combines with J gene TRBJ2-1; TRBD1 is a possible D gene (5 bases). Deletions cut 3 bases from V and 4 bases from J, with 11 bases between. Per germline, CDR1 SGHKS and CDR2 YYEKEE (reference sequence). CDR3 size: 14 residues. In nucleotides, the CDR3 is TGTGCCAGCAGCTCGACAGCAGTATACAATGAGCAGTTCTTC. As protein: CASSSTAVYNEQFF.

V and J are TRBV2 and TRBJ2-2; tentative D call: TRBD2 (5 bases). This CDR3 region has 13 residues. CDR1 SNHLY and CDR2 FYNNEI come from the germline V gene. Trimming left V 8 bases short and J 6 bases short, with 13 bases between. The CDR3, as DNA: TGTGCCAGCTCGCCATCGAGGGCCGGGGAGCTGTTTTTT. Its translation: CASSPSRAGELFF.

CDR3: CASRIGGAFYEQFF. CDR3 DNA: TGTGCCAGCAGAATTGGGGGGGCGTTTTATGAGCAGTTCTTC. The chain has TRBV7-2 and TRBJ2-1, with D possibly TRBD2 on 7 matching bases. V lost 6 bases and J 8 bases, leaving 17 bases between the germline ends. Germline V gene sequence: CDR1 SGHTA, CDR2 FQGNSA. This CDR3 has 14 residues. Full variable domain (missing parts from reference TRBV7-2 and TRBJ2-1): GAGVSQSPSNKVTEKGKDVELRCDPISGHTALYWYRQSLGQGLEFLIYFQGNSAPDKSGLPSDRFSAERTGGSVSTLTIQRTQQEDSAVYLCASRIGGAFYEQFFGPGTRLTVL.

This clone was recorded a few times. The V gene is TRBV10-3, the J gene TRBJ1-3; 10 positions match TRBD1. The J segment lost 4 bases and the V segment lost 2 bases, leaving 5 bases of the junction unmatched. The V gene's germline CDR1 is ENHRY and CDR2 SYGVKD. This CDR3 has 16 amino acids. CDR3: CAISEPDRGPGNTIYF. The CDR3 bases are TGTGCCATCAGTGAGCCTGACAGGGGGCCAGGAAACACCATATATTTT.

This chain's CDR3 is CASSPGTISNQPQHF. As DNA, the CDR3 is TGTGCCAGCAGTCCCGGGACAATTAGCAATCAGCCCCAGCATTTT. V usage is TRBV27 and J usage is TRBJ1-5; TRBD1 might be the D (6 bases). CDR1 is MNHEY, CDR2 SMNVEV, per germline (reference sequence). The CDR3 extends over 15 amino acids. Trimming removed 5 bases at V and 0 bases at J, with 11 bases between.

V and J are TRBV7-8 and TRBJ1-5; unclear D gene. The CDR3 totals 12 residues. Germline CDR1 and CDR2: SGHVS and FQNEAQ. Trimming removed 5 bases from V and 4 bases from J, with 6 bases in between. In nucleotides, the CDR3 is TGTGCCAGCAGCCAATTAAATCAGCCCCAGCATTTT. Its translation: CASSQLNQPQHF.

The chain is built from TRBV6-5 and TRBJ1-1; possibly TRBD1 for D (5 bases). Trimming left V 0 bases short and J 0 bases short, with 8 bases between. The CDR3 runs 15 residues. Germline loops: CDR1 MNHEY, CDR2 SVGAGI. The CDR3 DNA sequence: TGTGCCAGCAGTTACTCGACACAGGTGAACACTGAAGCTTTCTTT. It codes for CASSYSTQVNTEAFF.

The chain combines TRBV27 with TRBJ1-2; TRBD1 is a possible D gene (5 bases). Trimming left V 5 bases short and J 5 bases short, with 18 bases between. The CDR3 contains 15 residues. Looked up from germline, CDR1 is MNHEY and CDR2 is SMNVEV (reference sequence). The DNA of the CDR3 is TGTGCCAGCAGTCGTGCTGGGGGGAGAGGTTATGGCTACACCTTC. Encoded protein: CASSRAGGRGYGYTF.

In its sample, this clone was seen once. V and J are TRBV25-1 and TRBJ1-2; TRBD1 is a possible D gene (6 bases). The CDR3 sequence is 12 residues long. In germline, CDR1 is MGHDK, CDR2 SYGVNS. Deletions cut 11 bases from V and 4 bases from J, with 14 bases between. CDR3 in amino acids: CASWDTVYGYTF. The CDR3 bases are TGTGCCTCCTGGGACACCGTCTATGGCTACACCTTC.

This clone was counted a few times. The V call is TRBV2, the J call TRBJ1-3; D gene uncertain. The germline gives CDR1 SNHLY, CDR2 FYNNEI. The germline V and J ends were trimmed by 7 bases and 0 bases, with 10 bases remaining between them. The CDR3 is made up of 14 amino acids. CDR3 sequence: CASTIEFSGNTIYF. CDR3 sequence (DNA): TGTGCCAGCACCATAGAGTTCTCTGGAAACACCATATATTTT.

The rearrangement uses TRBV5-1 and TRBJ2-3; 8 nucleotides match TRBD1. The germline CDR1 and CDR2 sequences are SGHRS and YFSETQ. V shed 2 bases, J shed 6 bases, and the junction held 11 bases outside the gene matches. The length of the CDR3 is 16 residues. The DNA of the CDR3 is TGCGCCAGCAGCTTAGGAATGACAGGGGTGGGGGATACGCAGTATTTT. Protein product: CASSLGMTGVGDTQYF.

Written as DNA, the CDR3 is TGTGCCAGCAGACATAACGGGGAGGCTGAAGCTTTCTTT. Residues: CASRHNGEAEAFF. This sequence joins TRBV28 and TRBJ1-1, with D hard to call. Germline V gives CDR1 MDHEN, CDR2 SYDVKM. V lost 6 bases and J 6 bases, leaving 14 bases between the germline ends. The CDR3 extends over 13 amino acids.